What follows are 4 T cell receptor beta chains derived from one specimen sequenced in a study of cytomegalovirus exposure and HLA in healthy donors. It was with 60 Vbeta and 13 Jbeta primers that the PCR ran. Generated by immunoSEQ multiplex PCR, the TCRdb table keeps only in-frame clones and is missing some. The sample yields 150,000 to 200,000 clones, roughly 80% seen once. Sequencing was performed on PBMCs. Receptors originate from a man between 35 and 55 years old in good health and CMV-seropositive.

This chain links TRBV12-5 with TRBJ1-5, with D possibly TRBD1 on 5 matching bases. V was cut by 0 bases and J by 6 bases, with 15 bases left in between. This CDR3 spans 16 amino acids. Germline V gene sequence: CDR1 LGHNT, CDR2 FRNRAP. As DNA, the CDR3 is TGTGCTAGTGGTTTGGTGAATGGGGGGGGAGGTCAGCCCCAGCATTTT. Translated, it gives CASGLVNGGGGQPQHF.

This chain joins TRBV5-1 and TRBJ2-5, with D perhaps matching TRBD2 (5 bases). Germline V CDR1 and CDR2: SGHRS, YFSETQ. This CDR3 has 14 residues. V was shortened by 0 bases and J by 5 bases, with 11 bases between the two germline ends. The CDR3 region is CASSLATGIETQYF. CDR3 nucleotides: TGCGCCAGCAGCTTGGCTACGGGGATCGAGACCCAGTACTTC.

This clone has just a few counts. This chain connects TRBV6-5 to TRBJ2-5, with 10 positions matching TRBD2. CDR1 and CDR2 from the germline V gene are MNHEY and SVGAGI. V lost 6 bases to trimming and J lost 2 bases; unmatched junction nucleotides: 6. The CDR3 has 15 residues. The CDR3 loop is CASSSSGGAQETQYF. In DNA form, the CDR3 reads TGTGCCAGCAGCTCAAGCGGGGGGGCTCAAGAGACCCAGTACTTC.

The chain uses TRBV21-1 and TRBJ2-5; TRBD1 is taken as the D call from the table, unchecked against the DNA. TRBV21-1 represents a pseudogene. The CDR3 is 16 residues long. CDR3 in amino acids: CASSPQQGGEGETQYF. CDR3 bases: TGTGCCAGCAGCCCTCAACAGGGGGGGGAGGGAGAGACCCAGTACTTC.